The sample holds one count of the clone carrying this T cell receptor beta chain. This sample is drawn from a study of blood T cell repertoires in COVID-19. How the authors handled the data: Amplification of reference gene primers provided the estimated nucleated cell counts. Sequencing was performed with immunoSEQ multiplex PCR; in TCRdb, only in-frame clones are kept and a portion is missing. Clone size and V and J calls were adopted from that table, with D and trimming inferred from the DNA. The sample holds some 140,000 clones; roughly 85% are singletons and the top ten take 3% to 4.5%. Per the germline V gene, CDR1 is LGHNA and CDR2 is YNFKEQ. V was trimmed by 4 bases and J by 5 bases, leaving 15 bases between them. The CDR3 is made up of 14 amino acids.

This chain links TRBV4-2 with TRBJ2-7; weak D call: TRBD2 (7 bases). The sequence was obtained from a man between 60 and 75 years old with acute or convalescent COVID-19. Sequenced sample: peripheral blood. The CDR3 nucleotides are TGTGCCAGCAGCCGGACAGCGGGAAACGACGAGCAGTACTTC. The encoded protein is CASSRTAGNDEQYF.